This is a list of T cell receptor beta chains from one sample in a study of vaccination effects on CD4 cells after COVID-19. Antigens of these TCRs are unknown. The table came from immunoSEQ multiplex PCR; TCRdb's copy has only in-frame clones and leaves some out. Counted here are about 30,000 clones, approximately 79% occurring once; the ten biggest clones make up roughly 5%. The source material was CD4+ T cells from PBMCs cultured with SARS-CoV-2 spike peptides, sampled after COVID-19 vaccination. These TCRs come from a human donor who received a COVID-19 vaccine. Some clones in this sample may be carry-over from other donors' samples. Each CDR3 is given with its conserved first and last residue. The D gene is left open where the match is weak. Clone size is shown for a subset of rows, as once, few, many or a class of expanded clone.

V	length	D	J	size	DNA	CDR3
TRBV19	12	NA	TRBJ1-2	few	TGTGCCAGTATGGGGGCGAACTATGGCTACACCTTC	CASMGANYGYTF
TRBV28	13	NA	TRBJ1-1	NA	TGTGCCAGCAGCTCACCCCCCGGTGATGAAGCTTTCTTT	CASSSPPGDEAFF
TRBV12-3/TRBV12-4	13	TRBD1	TRBJ1-1	NA	TGTGCCAGCAGTATACAGGGGTTCATATCGGCTTTCTTT	CASSIQGFISAFF
TRBV5-6	15	NA	TRBJ1-3	NA	TGTGCCAGCAGCTCCCAGGCCGCCTCTGGAAACACCATATATTTT	CASSSQAASGNTIYF
TRBV7-2	14	NA	TRBJ1-6	NA	TGTGCCAGCAGCTTAGAGGGATCCGGGTCACCCCTCCACTTT	CASSLEGSGSPLHF
TRBV5-1	14	NA	TRBJ1-5	few	TGCGCCAGCAGCCCCCAGGTGGGGGGGCAGCCCCAGCATTTT	CASSPQVGGQPQHF
TRBV5-1	14	NA	TRBJ2-2	NA	TGCGCCAGCAGCTTGGCGGGAAGGACCGGGGAGCTGTTTTTT	CASSLAGRTGELFF
TRBV2	13	NA	TRBJ2-2	NA	TGTGCCAGCATCCCAGGTTTTATGGGGGAGCTGTTTTTT	CASIPGFMGELFF
TRBV18	16	NA	TRBJ2-2	NA	TGTGCCAGCTCTGAGAGCTCGGGTTCGAACACCGGGGAGCTGTTTTTT	CASSESSGSNTGELFF
TRBV6-6	15	TRBD1	TRBJ1-3	NA	TGTGCCAGCAGTCTGGGACAGTCCTCTGGAAACACCATATATTTT	CASSLGQSSGNTIYF
TRBV12-3/TRBV12-4	12	NA	TRBJ1-1	NA	TGTGCCAGCAGTTTTGTATCAGCAGAAGCTTTCTTT	CASSFVSAEAFF